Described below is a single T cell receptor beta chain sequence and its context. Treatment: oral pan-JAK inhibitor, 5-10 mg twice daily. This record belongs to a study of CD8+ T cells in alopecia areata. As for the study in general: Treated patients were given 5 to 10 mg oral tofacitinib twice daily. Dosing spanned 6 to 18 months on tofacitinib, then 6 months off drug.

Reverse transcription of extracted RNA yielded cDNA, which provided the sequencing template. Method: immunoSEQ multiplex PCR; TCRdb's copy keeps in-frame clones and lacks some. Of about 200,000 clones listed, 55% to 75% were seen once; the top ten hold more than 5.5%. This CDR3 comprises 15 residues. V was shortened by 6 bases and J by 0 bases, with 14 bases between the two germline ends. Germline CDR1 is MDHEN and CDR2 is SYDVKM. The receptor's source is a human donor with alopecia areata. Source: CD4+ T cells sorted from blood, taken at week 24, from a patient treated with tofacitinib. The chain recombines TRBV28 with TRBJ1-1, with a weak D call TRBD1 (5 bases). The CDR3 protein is CASRKQGRMNTEAFF. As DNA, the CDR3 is TGTGCCAGCAGAAAGCAGGGCCGGATGAACACTGAAGCTTTCTTT.